What follows is one TCR beta chain and its context. Its antigen is undetermined. Germline V gene lookup returns CDR1 SGHRS and CDR2 YFSETQ. The CDR3 is made up of 13 amino acids. V was clipped by 4 bases and J by 5 bases, with 11 bases between them. This sample was included in a study of vaccination effects on CD4 cells after COVID-19. Following culture for around 10 days, CD4+ T cells were isolated. Clones were read by immunoSEQ multiplex PCR, and TCRdb kept only the in-frame ones, dropping some. The profile shows under 60,000 clones, over 50% of them singletons. The receptor's source is a human donor who received a COVID-19 vaccine. V is TRBV5-1 and J is TRBJ2-3; D remains ambiguous. The sample here was CD4+ T cells from PBMCs cultured without peptide, taken before COVID-19 vaccination. In DNA, the CDR3 is TGCGCCAGCAGCCTAAAGTCCGAAGATACGCAGTATTTT. Residues: CASSLKSEDTQYF.